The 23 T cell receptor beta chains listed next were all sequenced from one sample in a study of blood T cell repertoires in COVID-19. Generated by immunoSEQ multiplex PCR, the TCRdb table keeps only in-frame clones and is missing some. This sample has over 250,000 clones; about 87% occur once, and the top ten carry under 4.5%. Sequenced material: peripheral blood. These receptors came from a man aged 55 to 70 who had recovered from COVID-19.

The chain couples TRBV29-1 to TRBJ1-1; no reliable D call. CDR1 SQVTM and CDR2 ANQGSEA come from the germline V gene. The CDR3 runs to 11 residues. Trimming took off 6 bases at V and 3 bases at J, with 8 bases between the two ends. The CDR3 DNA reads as TGCAGCGTGGCGACTGACACTGAAGCTTTCTTT. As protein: CSVATDTEAFF.

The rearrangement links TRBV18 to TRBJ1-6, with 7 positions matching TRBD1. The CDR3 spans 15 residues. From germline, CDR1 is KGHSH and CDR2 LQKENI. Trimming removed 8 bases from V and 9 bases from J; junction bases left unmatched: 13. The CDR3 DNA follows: TGTGCCAGCGCTAGAGGACAGGTCTTGGGTTCACCCCTCCACTTT. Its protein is CASARGQVLGSPLHF.

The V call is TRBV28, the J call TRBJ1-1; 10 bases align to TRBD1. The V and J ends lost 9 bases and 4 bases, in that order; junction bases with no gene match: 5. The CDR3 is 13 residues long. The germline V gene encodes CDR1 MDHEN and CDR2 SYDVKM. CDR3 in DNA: TGTGCCAGTAGACAGGGGGCGCCCACTGAAGCTTTCTTT. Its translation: CASRQGAPTEAFF.

CDR3 sequence reads: CASSTILAGTYNEQFF. CDR3 nucleotide sequence: TGCGCCAGCAGCACAATACTAGCGGGGACCTACAATGAGCAGTTCTTC. This chain uses TRBV5-1 with TRBJ2-1; TRBD2 matches at 10 bases. Germline CDR1 is SGHRS and CDR2 is YFSETQ. J lost 2 bases, V lost 4 bases, and 6 bases had no gene match. This CDR3 has 16 amino acids.

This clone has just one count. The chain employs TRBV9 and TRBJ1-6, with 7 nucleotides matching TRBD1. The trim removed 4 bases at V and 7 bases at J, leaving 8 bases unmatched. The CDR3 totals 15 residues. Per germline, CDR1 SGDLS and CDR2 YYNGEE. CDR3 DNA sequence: TGTGCCAGCAGCACGACCGGGACAGAAAATTCACCCCTCCACTTT. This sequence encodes CASSTTGTENSPLHF.

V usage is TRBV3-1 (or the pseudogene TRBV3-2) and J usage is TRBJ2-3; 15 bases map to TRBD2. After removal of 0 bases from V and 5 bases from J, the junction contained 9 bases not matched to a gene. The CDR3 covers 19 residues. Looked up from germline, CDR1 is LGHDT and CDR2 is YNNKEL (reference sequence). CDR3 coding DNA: TGTGCCAGCAGCCAAGATAAGGGACTAGCGGGGGGACGGGGAGATACGCAGTATTTT. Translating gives CASSQDKGLAGGRGDTQYF.

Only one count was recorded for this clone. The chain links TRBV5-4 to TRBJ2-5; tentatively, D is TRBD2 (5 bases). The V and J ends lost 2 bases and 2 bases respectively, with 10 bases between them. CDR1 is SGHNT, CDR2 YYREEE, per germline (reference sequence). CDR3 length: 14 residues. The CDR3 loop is CASSFGLQQETQYF. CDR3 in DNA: TGTGCCAGCAGCTTTGGACTTCAACAAGAGACCCAGTACTTC.

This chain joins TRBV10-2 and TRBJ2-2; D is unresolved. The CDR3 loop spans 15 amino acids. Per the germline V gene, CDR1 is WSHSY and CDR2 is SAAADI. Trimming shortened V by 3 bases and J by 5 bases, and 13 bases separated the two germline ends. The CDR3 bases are TGCGCCAGCAGTGAAATTAGACCGGGTACCGGGGAGCTGTTTTTT. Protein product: CASSEIRPGTGELFF.

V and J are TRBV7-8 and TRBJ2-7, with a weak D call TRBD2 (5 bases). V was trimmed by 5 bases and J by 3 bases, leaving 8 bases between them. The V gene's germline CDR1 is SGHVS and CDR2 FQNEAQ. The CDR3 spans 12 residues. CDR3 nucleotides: TGTGCCAGCAGCACGGGGAGCTACGAGCAGTACTTC. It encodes CASSTGSYEQYF.

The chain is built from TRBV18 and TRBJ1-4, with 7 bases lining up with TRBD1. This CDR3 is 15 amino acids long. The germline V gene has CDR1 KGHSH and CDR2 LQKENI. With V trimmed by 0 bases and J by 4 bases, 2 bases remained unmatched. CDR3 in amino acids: CASSPPGGINEKLFF. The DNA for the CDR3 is TGTGCCAGCTCACCACCAGGGGGCATTAATGAAAAACTGTTTTTT.

The CDR3 nucleotides read TGTGCCAGCACGACGGACAGCCGAGGTCTTTACGAGCAGTACTTC. Translating it yields CASTTDSRGLYEQYF. The rearrangement joins TRBV27 to TRBJ2-7; possibly TRBD1 for D (6 bases). This CDR3 spans 15 amino acids. CDR1 MNHEY and CDR2 SMNVEV come from the germline V gene (reference sequence). Trimming cost V 7 bases and J 4 bases, with 20 bases left between them.

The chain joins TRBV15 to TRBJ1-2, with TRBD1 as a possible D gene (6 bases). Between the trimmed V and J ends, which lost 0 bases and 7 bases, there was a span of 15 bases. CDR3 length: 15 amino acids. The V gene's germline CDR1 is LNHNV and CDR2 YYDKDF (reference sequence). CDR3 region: CATSREKRDTGGYTF. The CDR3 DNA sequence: TGTGCCACCAGCAGAGAGAAAAGGGACACGGGTGGCTACACCTTC.

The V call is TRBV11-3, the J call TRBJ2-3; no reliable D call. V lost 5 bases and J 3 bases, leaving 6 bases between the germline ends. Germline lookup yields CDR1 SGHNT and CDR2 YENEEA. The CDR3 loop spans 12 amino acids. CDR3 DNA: TGTGCCAGCAGCCAATTGACAGATACGCAGTATTTT. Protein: CASSQLTDTQYF.

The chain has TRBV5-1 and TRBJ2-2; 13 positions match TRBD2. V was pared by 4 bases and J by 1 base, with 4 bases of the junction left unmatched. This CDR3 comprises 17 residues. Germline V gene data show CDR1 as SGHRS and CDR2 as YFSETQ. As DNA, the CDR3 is TGCGCCAGCAGCCAGCGGACTAGCGGGAGGAACACCGGGGAGCTGTTTTTT. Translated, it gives CASSQRTSGRNTGELFF.

The CDR3 nucleotides are TGTGCCAGTACCCAGTCTGGGGCCAACGTCCTGACTTTC. Protein: CASTQSGANVLTF. J is TRBJ2-6 and V is TRBV19; D uncertain. The CDR3 sequence is 13 residues long. V lost 7 bases and J 1 base, leaving 5 bases between the germline ends. Germline-derived CDR1 and CDR2 are LNHDA and SQIVND (reference sequence).

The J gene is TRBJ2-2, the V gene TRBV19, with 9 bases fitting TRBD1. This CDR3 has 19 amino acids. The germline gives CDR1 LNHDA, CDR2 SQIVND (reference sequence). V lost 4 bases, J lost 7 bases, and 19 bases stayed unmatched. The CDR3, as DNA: TGTGCCAGTAGTAAAAAGTCCAGTACCGGGACAGGGAGGCGCGGGGAGCTGTTTTTT. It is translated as CASSKKSSTGTGRRGELFF.

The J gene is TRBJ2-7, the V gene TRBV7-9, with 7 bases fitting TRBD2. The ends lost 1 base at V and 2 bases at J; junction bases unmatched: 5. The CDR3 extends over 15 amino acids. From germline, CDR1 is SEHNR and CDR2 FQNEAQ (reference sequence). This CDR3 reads CASSLGPGRAYEQYF. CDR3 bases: TGTGCCAGCAGCTTAGGTCCAGGGAGGGCCTACGAGCAGTACTTC.

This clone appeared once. The CDR3 DNA reads as TGCGCCAGCAGCTTGATGCCCGGACAGGGTTTAGTGTCCCAGCATTTT. The encoded protein is CASSLMPGQGLVSQHF. The chain combines TRBV5-1 with TRBJ1-5; 8 positions match TRBD1. The CDR3 runs 16 residues. V was pared by 1 base and J by 11 bases, with 14 bases of the junction left unmatched. Germline-derived CDR1 and CDR2 are SGHRS and YFSETQ.

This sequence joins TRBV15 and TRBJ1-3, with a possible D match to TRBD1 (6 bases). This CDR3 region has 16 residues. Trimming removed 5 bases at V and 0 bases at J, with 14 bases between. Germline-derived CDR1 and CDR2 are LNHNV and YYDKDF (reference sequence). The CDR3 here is CATSGGLLFSGNTIYF. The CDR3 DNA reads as TGTGCCACCAGCGGGGGCCTGCTTTTCTCTGGAAACACCATATATTTT.

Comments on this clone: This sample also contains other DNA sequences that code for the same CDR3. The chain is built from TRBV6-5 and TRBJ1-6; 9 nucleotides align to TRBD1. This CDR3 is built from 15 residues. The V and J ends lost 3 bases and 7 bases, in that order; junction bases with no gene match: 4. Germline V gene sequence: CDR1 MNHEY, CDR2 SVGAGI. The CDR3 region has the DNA TGTGCCAGCAGTTATAGCGGACAGGGGAATTCACCCCTCCACTTT. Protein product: CASSYSGQGNSPLHF.

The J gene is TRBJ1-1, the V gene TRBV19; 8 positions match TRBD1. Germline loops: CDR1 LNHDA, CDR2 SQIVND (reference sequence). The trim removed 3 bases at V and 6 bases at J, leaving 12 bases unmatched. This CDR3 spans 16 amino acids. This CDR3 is CASSMGSGQGFPEAFF. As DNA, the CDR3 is TGTGCCAGTAGTATGGGGTCCGGACAGGGTTTTCCTGAAGCTTTCTTT. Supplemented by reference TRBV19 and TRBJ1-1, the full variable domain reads DGGITQSPKYLFRKEGQNVTLSCEQNLNHDAMYWYRQDPGQGLRLIYYSQIVNDFQKGDIAEGYSVSREKKESFPLTVTSAQKNPTAFYLCASSMGSGQGFPEAFFGQGTRLTVV.

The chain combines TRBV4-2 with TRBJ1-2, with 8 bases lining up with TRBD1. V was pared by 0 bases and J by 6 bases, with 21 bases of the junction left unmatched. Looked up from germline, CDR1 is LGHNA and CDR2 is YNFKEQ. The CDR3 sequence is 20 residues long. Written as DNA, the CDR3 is TGTGCCAGCAGCCAAGATCAGAATTCGGGACAGGTCAACTTCGGGGATGGCTACACCTTC. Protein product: CASSQDQNSGQVNFGDGYTF.

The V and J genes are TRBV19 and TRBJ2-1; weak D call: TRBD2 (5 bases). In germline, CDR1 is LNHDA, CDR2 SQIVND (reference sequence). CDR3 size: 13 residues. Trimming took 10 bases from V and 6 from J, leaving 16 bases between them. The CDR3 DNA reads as TGTGCCACGGCGGAGGTTTTGCCCAATGAGCAGTTCTTC. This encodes CATAEVLPNEQFF.